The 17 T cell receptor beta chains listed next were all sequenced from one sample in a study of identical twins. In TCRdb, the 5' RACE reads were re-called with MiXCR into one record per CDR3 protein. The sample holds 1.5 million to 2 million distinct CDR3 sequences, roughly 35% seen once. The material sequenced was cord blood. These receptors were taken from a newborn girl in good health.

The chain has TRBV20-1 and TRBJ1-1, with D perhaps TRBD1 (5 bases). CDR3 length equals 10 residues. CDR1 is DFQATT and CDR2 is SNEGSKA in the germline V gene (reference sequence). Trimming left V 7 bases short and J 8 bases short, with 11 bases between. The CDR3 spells CSDMTVEAFF. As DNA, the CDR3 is TGCAGTGACATGACAGTCGAAGCTTTCTTT.

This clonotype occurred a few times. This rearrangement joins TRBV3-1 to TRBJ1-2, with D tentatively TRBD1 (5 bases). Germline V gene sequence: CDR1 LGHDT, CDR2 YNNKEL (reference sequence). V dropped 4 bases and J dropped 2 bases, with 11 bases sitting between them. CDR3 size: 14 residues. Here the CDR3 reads CASSPLSGNYGYTF. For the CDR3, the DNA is TGTGCCAGCAGCCCCTTATCAGGGAACTATGGCTACACCTTC.

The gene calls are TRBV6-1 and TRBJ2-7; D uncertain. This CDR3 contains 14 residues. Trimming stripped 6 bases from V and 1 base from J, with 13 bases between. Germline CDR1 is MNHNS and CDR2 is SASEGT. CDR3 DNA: TGTGCCAGCAGACAGTCCCCCGGGTCCTACGAGCAGTACTTC. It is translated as CASRQSPGSYEQYF.

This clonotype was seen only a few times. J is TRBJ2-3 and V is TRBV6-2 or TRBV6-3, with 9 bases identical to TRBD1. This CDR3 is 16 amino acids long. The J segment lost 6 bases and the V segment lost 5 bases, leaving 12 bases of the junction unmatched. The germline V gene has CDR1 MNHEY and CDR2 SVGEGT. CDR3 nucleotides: TGTGCCAGCAGTGACCGCGGACAGGGGCCTCCCGATACGCAGTATTTT. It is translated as CASSDRGQGPPDTQYF.

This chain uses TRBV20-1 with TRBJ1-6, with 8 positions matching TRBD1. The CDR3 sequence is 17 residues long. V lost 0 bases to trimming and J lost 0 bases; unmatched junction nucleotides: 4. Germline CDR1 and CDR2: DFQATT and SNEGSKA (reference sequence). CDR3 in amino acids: CSARDWTGNSYNSPLHF. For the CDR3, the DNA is TGCAGTGCTAGAGATTGGACAGGGAACTCCTATAATTCACCCCTCCACTTT.

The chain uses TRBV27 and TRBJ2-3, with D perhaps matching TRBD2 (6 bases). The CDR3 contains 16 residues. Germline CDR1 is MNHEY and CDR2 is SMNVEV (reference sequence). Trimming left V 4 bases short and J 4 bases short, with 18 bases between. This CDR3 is CASSSYLLPGADTQYF. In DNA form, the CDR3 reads TGTGCCAGCAGTTCCTATCTCCTGCCGGGGGCAGATACGCAGTATTTT.

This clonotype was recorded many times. The CDR3: CSASSRDLTEKLFF. CDR3 DNA: TGCAGTGCTAGCTCTAGGGACCTAACCGAAAAACTGTTTTTT. The J gene is TRBJ1-4, the V gene TRBV20-1, with TRBD1 as a possible D gene (5 bases). V was shortened by 3 bases and J by 8 bases, with 16 bases between the two germline ends. The CDR3 is made up of 14 amino acids. The V gene's germline CDR1 is DFQATT and CDR2 SNEGSKA (reference sequence).

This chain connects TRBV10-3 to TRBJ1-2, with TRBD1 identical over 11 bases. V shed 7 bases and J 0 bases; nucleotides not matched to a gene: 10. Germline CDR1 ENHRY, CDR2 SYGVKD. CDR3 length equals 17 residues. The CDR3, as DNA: TGTGCCATCAACCGGGACAGGGGGGAAAATTCTAACTATGGCTACACCTTC. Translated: CAINRDRGENSNYGYTF.

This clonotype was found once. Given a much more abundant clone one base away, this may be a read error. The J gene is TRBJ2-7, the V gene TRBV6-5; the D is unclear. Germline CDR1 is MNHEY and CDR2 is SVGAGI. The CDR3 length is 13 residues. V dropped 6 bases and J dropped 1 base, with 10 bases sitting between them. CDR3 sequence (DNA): TGTGCCAGCAGGTACGATACGTCCTACGAGCAGTACTTC. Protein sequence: CASRYDTSYEQYF.

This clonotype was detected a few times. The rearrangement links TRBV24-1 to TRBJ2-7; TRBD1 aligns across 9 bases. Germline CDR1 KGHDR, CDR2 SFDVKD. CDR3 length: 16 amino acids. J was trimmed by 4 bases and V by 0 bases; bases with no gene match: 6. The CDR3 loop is CATSDLPGQGPYEQYF. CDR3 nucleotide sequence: TGTGCCACCAGTGATTTGCCCGGACAGGGGCCGTACGAGCAGTACTTC.

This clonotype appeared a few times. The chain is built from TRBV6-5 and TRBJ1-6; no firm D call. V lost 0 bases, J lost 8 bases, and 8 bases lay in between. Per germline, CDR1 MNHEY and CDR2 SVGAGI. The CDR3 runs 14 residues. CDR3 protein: CASSYSGRDSPLHF. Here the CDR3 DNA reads TGTGCCAGCAGTTACTCAGGGAGGGATTCACCCCTCCACTTT.

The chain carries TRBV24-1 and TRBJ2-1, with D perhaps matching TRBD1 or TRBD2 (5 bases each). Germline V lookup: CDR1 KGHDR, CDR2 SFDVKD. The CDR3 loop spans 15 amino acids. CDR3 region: CTNTGTASSYNEQFF. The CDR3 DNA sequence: TGTACCAATACCGGGACCGCAAGCTCCTACAATGAGCAGTTCTTC.

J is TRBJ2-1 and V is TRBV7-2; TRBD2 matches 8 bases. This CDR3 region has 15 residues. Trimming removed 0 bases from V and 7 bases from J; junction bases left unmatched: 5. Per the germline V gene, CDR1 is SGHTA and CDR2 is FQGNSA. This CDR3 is CASSLAGLAWNEQFF. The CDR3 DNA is TGTGCCAGCAGCTTAGCCGGACTAGCCTGGAATGAGCAGTTCTTC.

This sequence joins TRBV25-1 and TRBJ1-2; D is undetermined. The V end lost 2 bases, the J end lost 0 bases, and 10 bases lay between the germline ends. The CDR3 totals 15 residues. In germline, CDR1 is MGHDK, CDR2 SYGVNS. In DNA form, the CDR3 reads TGTGCCAGCAGTGAAAAGGGCAGAGCTAACTATGGCTACACCTTC. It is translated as CASSEKGRANYGYTF.

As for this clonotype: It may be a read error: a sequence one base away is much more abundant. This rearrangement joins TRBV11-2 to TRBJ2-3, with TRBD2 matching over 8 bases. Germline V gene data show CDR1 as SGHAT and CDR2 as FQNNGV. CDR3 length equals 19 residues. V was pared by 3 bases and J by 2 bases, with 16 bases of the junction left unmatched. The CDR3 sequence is CASSFQIQTSEGSTDTQYF. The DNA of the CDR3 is TGTGCCAGCAGCTTTCAAATACAGACTAGCGAGGGGTCCACAGATACGCAGTATTTT. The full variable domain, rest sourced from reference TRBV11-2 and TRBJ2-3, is EAGVAQSPRYKIIEKRQSVAFWCNPISGHATLYWYQQILGQGPKLLIQFQNNGVVDDSQLPKDRFSAERLKGVDSTLKIQPAKLEDSAVYLCASSFQIQTSEGSTDTQYFGPGTRLTVL.

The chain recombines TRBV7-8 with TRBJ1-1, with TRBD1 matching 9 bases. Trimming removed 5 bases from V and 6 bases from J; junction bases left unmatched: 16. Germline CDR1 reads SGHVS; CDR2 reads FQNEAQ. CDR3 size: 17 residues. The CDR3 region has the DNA TGTGCCAGCAGCCCGCGGGGACAGGGATTGCAGATCGCTGAAGCTTTCTTT. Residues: CASSPRGQGLQIAEAFF.

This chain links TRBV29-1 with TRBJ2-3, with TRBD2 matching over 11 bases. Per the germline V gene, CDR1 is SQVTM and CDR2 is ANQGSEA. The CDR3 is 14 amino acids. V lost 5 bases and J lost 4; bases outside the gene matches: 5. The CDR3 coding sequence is TGCAGCGTTCGTAGCGGGAGGGGGGCAGATACGCAGTATTTT. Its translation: CSVRSGRGADTQYF.